The 7 T cell receptor beta chains reported below all come from one sample, sequenced in a study of neurological immune-mediated disorders. MiXCR, applied by TCRdb to the 5' RACE reads, yields one record per CDR3 protein. The sample holds about 53,000 distinct CDR3 sequences, 3.5% seen once. The sample taken for sequencing was PBMCs. Source of these receptors: a woman aged 25-40 years with multiple sclerosis.

This clonotype was recorded at least ten times. The chain links TRBV4-1 to TRBJ1-1; 8 bases align to TRBD1. Germline lookup yields CDR1 MGHRA and CDR2 YSYEKL. V lost 4 bases, J lost 7 bases, and 5 bases stayed unmatched. The length of the CDR3 is 13 residues. The CDR3 DNA reads as TGCGCCAGCAGCCTCAACAGGGGGGGTGAAGCTTTCTTT. It specifies CASSLNRGGEAFF.

In its sample, this clonotype was seen many times. The V call is TRBV20-1, the J call TRBJ2-2; no reliable D call. The CDR3 totals 11 residues. Trimming removed 4 bases at V and 6 bases at J, with 6 bases between. Germline V gene sequence: CDR1 DFQATT, CDR2 SNEGSKA (reference sequence). The CDR3 nucleotides are TGCAGTGCTATCCGGGCCGGGGAGCTGTTTTTT. Translating it yields CSAIRAGELFF.

This clonotype was detected many times. The chain uses TRBV20-1 and TRBJ2-1; 9 nucleotides agree with TRBD2. This CDR3 comprises 16 residues. Losses at the gene ends were 5 bases for V and 1 base for J; bases not matched to a gene: 9. CDR1 DFQATT and CDR2 SNEGSKA come from the germline V gene (reference sequence). CDR3 DNA: TGCAGTGCTCATTTAGCGGGAGATAGGTCCTACAATGAGCAGTTCTTC. Protein sequence: CSAHLAGDRSYNEQFF.

This clonotype was found many times. The V call is TRBV20-1, the J call TRBJ2-7, with D maybe TRBD1 (5 bases). The CDR3 consists of 13 residues. The V end lost 2 bases, the J end lost 3 bases, and 11 bases lay between the germline ends. Per the germline V gene, CDR1 is DFQATT and CDR2 is SNEGSKA (reference sequence). DNA for the CDR3: TGCAGTGCTAGATCAGGGTCGGGCTACGAGCAGTACTTC. Amino acids: CSARSGSGYEQYF.

This clonotype was counted at least ten times. The V and J genes are TRBV6-5 and TRBJ2-5, with TRBD1 matching 7 bases. The CDR3 spans 14 residues. Germline V gene lookup returns CDR1 MNHEY and CDR2 SVGAGI. Trimming cost V 6 bases and J 0 bases; bases outside gene matches: 4. CDR3 DNA sequence: TGTGCCAGCAGCAGGGGGACGGACCAAGAGACCCAGTACTTC. This sequence encodes CASSRGTDQETQYF.

This clonotype was recorded at least ten times. The J gene is TRBJ2-3, the V gene TRBV3-1; a possible D gene is TRBD1 (6 bases). Trimming left V 8 bases short and J 0 bases short, with 9 bases between. Looked up from germline, CDR1 is LGHDT and CDR2 is YNNKEL (reference sequence). The CDR3 covers 13 residues. As DNA, the CDR3 is TGTGCCAGCTCGGACAGTAGCACAGATACGCAGTATTTT. It encodes CASSDSSTDTQYF.

This clonotype was seen many times. This chain connects TRBV12-3 or TRBV12-4 to TRBJ1-3; 7 bases agree with TRBD1. Trimming cost V 4 bases and J 3 bases; bases outside gene matches: 6. The CDR3 has 15 residues. The CDR3 DNA is TGTGCCAGCAGTTCGGACCCAGGGGGTGGAAACACCATATATTTT. Translated: CASSSDPGGGNTIYF.